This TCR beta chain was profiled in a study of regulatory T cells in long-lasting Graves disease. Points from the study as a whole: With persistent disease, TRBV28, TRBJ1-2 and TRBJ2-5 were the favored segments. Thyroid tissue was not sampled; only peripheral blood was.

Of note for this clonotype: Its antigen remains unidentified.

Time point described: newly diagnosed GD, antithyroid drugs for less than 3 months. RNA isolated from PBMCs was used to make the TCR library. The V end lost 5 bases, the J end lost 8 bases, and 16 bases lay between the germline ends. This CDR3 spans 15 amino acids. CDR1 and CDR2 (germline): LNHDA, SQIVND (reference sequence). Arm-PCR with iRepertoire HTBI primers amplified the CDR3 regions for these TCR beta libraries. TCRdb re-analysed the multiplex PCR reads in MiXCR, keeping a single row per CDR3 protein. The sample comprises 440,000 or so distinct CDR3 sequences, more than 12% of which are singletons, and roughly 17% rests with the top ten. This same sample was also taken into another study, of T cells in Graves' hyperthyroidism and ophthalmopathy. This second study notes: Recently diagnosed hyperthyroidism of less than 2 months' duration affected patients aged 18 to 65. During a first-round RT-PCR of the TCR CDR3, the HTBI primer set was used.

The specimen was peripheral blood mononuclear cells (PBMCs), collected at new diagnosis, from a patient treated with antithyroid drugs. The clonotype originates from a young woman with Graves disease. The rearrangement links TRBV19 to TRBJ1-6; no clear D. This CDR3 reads CASSPQPGVDSPLHF. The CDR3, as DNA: TGTGCCAGTAGTCCGCAACCCGGGGTGGATTCACCCCTCCACTTT. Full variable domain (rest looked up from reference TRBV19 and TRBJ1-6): DGGITQSPKYLFRKEGQNVTLSCEQNLNHDAMYWYRQDPGQGLRLIYYSQIVNDFQKGDIAEGYSVSREKKESFPLTVTSAQKNPTAFYLCASSPQPGVDSPLHFGNGTRLTVT.